This entry features one T cell receptor beta chain sequence. Germline assignment: CDR1 MNHEY and CDR2 SVGAGI. Trimming stripped 6 bases from V and 4 bases from J, with 15 bases between. This CDR3 has 14 residues. Libraries were prepared by immunoSEQ multiplex PCR; TCRdb keeps only in-frame clonotypes and omits some of them. This sample has 70,000 to 75,000 clones, with 70% to 85% found just once. The data were obtained in a study of OX40 agonist ivuxolimab in advanced cancers. The clonotype originates from an adult with an advanced solid tumor such as melanoma, head and neck, liver or kidney cancer. Source: CD4+ or CD8+ T cells sorted from blood, taken in a trial of the OX40 agonist ivuxolimab. This rearrangement joins TRBV6-5 to TRBJ1-1; D might be TRBD1 (5 bases). This CDR3 reads CASSSSQGGTEAFF. The DNA for the CDR3 is TGTGCCAGCAGCTCCAGCCAGGGAGGCACTGAAGCTTTCTTT.